The TCR beta chain described here comes from a study of T-cell reconstitution after alpha-beta-depleted transplantation in children. During its preparation, the TCRbeta library received unique molecular identifiers. TCRdb redid the calling of the PCR reads with MiXCR, one entry per CDR3 protein. Found here are hundreds of thousands of distinct CDR3 sequences, roughly 14% of them singletons; the top ten hold 0.75% to 0.85%. The trim removed 5 bases at V and 2 bases at J, leaving 9 bases unmatched. The CDR3 consists of 15 residues. Germline CDR1 and CDR2: SQVTM and ANQGSEA. In its sample, this clonotype was seen many times.

This receptor was taken from a girl between 2 and 10 years old with congenital amegakaryocytic thrombocytopenia, due to receive a stem cell transplant. The specimen was PBMCs, collected before TCRalphabeta/CD19-depleted stem cell transplant. The chain couples TRBV29-1 to TRBJ2-7; 10 bases map to TRBD2. CDR3 region: CSVIASGSETYEQYF. DNA of the CDR3: TGCAGCGTTATAGCTAGCGGGAGCGAAACCTACGAGCAGTACTTC.